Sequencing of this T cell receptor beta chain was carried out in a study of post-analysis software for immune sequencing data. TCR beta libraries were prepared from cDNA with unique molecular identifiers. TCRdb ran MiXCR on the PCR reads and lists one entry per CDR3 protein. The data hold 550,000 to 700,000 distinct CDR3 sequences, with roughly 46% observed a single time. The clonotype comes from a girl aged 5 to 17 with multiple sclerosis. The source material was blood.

The CDR3 sequence: CASSLEPGTYNEQFF. Written as DNA, the CDR3 is TGTGCCAGCAGCTTAGAACCAGGAACCTACAATGAGCAGTTCTTC. J is TRBJ2-1 and V is TRBV11-2; D remains unclear. Trimming left V 0 bases short and J 2 bases short, with 8 bases between. This CDR3 region has 15 residues. Germline CDR1 and CDR2: SGHAT and FQNNGV.